The 29 T cell receptor beta chains presented below share a single source sample, sequenced in a study of siplizumab effects on memory and regulatory T cells. Produced via immunoSEQ multiplex PCR; TCRdb's table is partial and in-frame only. This sample has tens of thousands of clones, with 96% found just once. Sequences were obtained from naive CD8+ T cells sorted from blood. These TCRs come from a human donor in good health.

The chain carries TRBV10-3 and TRBJ1-3; the D gene is possibly TRBD1 (6 bases). Trimming removed 7 bases at V and 1 base at J, with 11 bases between. The CDR3 is made up of 14 amino acids. The germline gives CDR1 ENHRY, CDR2 SYGVKD. The CDR3 region has the DNA TGTGCCATCACTAATACAGGGTCTGGAAACACCATATATTTT. Protein: CAITNTGSGNTIYF.

This chain connects TRBV7-2 to TRBJ2-1, with D perhaps assigned TRBD1 or TRBD2 (5 bases each). V lost 5 bases, J lost 9 bases, and 11 bases lay in between. This CDR3 is built from 12 residues. Germline CDR1 reads SGHTA; CDR2 reads FQGNSA. DNA of the CDR3: TGTGCCAGCAGCCTGGGGGATGGTGAGCAGTTCTTC. It specifies CASSLGDGEQFF.

A few counts support this clone. CDR3 protein: CASSQEVAELFF. The CDR3 region has the DNA TGTGCCAGCAGCCAAGAAGTTGCAGAACTGTTTTTT. The chain carries TRBV4-2 and TRBJ1-4; D gene unclear. Trimming removed 0 bases at V and 12 bases at J, with 8 bases between. This CDR3 has 12 residues. CDR1 and CDR2 from the germline V gene are LGHNA and YNFKEQ.

V is TRBV30 and J is TRBJ1-2; D is unresolved. Germline-derived CDR1 and CDR2 are GTSNPN and SVGIG (reference sequence). V was cut by 2 bases and J by 6 bases, with 19 bases left in between. This CDR3 has 15 amino acids. CDR3 amino acids: CAWSKSTVFNDGYTF. CDR3 DNA: TGTGCCTGGAGTAAAAGTACGGTTTTCAATGATGGCTACACCTTC.

This clone was counted a single time. The genes are TRBV27 and TRBJ1-1; a weak D match, TRBD1 (5 bases). CDR1 MNHEY and CDR2 SMNVEV come from the germline V gene (reference sequence). The CDR3 has 15 residues. The V end lost 5 bases, the J end lost 7 bases, and 20 bases lay between the germline ends. CDR3 sequence (DNA): TGTGCCAGCAGTCTTTCTTCAGCCCCGGGGGGTGAAGCTTTCTTT. Protein product: CASSLSSAPGGEAFF.

CDR3 in amino acids: CASSLSPGVNEKLFF. CDR3 DNA sequence: TGCGCCAGCAGCTTGAGTCCAGGGGTGAATGAAAAACTGTTTTTT. This chain links TRBV5-1 with TRBJ1-4, with D perhaps matching TRBD1 (6 bases). This CDR3 comprises 15 residues. Trimming stripped 1 base from V and 5 bases from J, with 12 bases between. Germline V gene sequence: CDR1 SGHRS, CDR2 YFSETQ. Filled out from reference TRBV5-1 and TRBJ1-4, the complete variable domain reads KAGVTQTPRYLIKTRGQQVTLSCSPISGHRSVSWYQQTPGQGLQFLFEYFSETQRNKGNFPGRFSGRQFSNSRSEMNVSTLELGDSALYLCASSLSPGVNEKLFFGSGTQLSVL.

J is TRBJ2-3 and V is TRBV2; 10 nucleotides agree with TRBD2. The CDR3 spans 15 residues. Trimming removed 4 bases from V and 2 bases from J; junction bases left unmatched: 3. The germline gives CDR1 SNHLY, CDR2 FYNNEI. CDR3 protein: CASSGSGGYTDTQYF. DNA of the CDR3: TGTGCCAGCAGTGGTAGCGGGGGGTACACAGATACGCAGTATTTT.

This chain joins TRBV4-1 and TRBJ2-3; the D is unclear. Looked up from germline, CDR1 is MGHRA and CDR2 is YSYEKL. The CDR3 totals 12 residues. Between the trimmed V and J ends, which lost 1 base and 6 bases, there was a span of 5 bases. CDR3 nucleotide sequence: TGCGCCAGCAGCCAAGTCGCTGATACGCAGTATTTT. As protein: CASSQVADTQYF.

The gene calls are TRBV28 and TRBJ2-2, with TRBD1 identical over 8 bases. V lost 2 bases, J lost 4 bases, and 6 bases stayed unmatched. CDR3 size: 16 residues. Germline values: CDR1 MDHEN, CDR2 SYDVKM. CDR3 residues: CASSLRQGMATGELFF. The DNA for the CDR3 is TGTGCCAGCAGTTTAAGACAGGGGATGGCCACCGGGGAGCTGTTTTTT.

The V and J genes are TRBV11-2 and TRBJ2-3, with a tentative D call TRBD2 (6 bases). CDR1 is SGHAT, CDR2 FQNNGV, per germline. CDR3 length equals 14 residues. V dropped 5 bases and J dropped 4 bases, with 13 bases sitting between them. The CDR3 DNA reads as TGTGCCAGCAGCCAGCCGGGACTCTCAGATACGCAGTATTTT. Protein product: CASSQPGLSDTQYF.

The chain links TRBV11-2 to TRBJ2-1, with 9 nucleotides matching TRBD2. CDR3 length equals 16 residues. Germline trimming cut 1 base from V and 5 bases from J; bases unmatched to any gene: 6. Germline loops: CDR1 SGHAT, CDR2 FQNNGV. The DNA of the CDR3 is TGTGCCAGCAGCTTAGGGGTCTCTAGCGGGGACAATGAGCAGTTCTTC. Protein product: CASSLGVSSGDNEQFF.

The chain uses TRBV30 and TRBJ1-2; D is undetermined. The CDR3 runs to 13 residues. V lost 0 bases, J lost 3 bases, and 8 bases lay in between. Germline CDR1 is GTSNPN and CDR2 is SVGIG (reference sequence). The CDR3 nucleotides are TGTGCCTGGAGTGTTCAGGCTTACTATGGCTACACCTTC. Its translation: CAWSVQAYYGYTF. Looking up the rest from reference TRBV30 and TRBJ1-2 gives the full variable domain: SQTIHQWPATLVQPVGSPLSLECTVEGTSNPNLYWYRQAAGRGLQLLFYSVGIGQISSEVPQNLSASRPQDRQFILSSKKLLLSDSGFYLCAWSVQAYYGYTFGSGTRLTVV.

This clone was recorded only once. This chain uses TRBV7-7 with TRBJ2-3, with D perhaps assigned TRBD1 or TRBD2 (5 bases each). Germline V gives CDR1 SSHAT, CDR2 FNYEAQ (reference sequence). The CDR3 sequence is 17 residues long. With 5 bases removed from V and 0 bases from J, the gap between germline ends came to 18 bases. CDR3 nucleotide sequence: TGTGCCAGCAGCCCCACACCAGCAGGGACGAGCACAGATACGCAGTATTTT. Translation: CASSPTPAGTSTDTQYF.

The chain couples TRBV5-4 to TRBJ1-6; 10 nucleotides line up with TRBD1. After removal of 0 bases from V and 7 bases from J, the junction contained 1 base not matched to a gene. The germline V gene has CDR1 SGHNT and CDR2 YYREEE (reference sequence). This CDR3 region has 15 residues. The CDR3 sequence is CASSLVGQGNSPLHF. In DNA, the CDR3 is TGTGCCAGCAGCTTGGTGGGACAGGGGAATTCACCCCTCCACTTT.

This sequence joins TRBV27 and TRBJ2-3, with D perhaps TRBD1 or TRBD2 (5 bases each). Germline V gene lookup returns CDR1 MNHEY and CDR2 SMNVEV (reference sequence). Trimming removed 2 bases from V and 3 bases from J, with 15 bases in between. The length of the CDR3 is 16 residues. CDR3 sequence: CASSLIPGAKTDTQYF. In DNA, the CDR3 is TGTGCCAGCAGTTTAATCCCCGGGGCCAAGACAGATACGCAGTATTTT.

J is TRBJ1-5 and V is TRBV6-1; D unclear. The CDR3 spans 15 residues. Per germline, CDR1 MNHNS and CDR2 SASEGT. V lost 7 bases to trimming and J lost 3 bases, with 16 bases between them. The CDR3 nucleotides are TGTGCCAGCACTCCCAGAGGTGGCCTCAATCAGCCCCAGCATTTT. This sequence encodes CASTPRGGLNQPQHF.

The gene calls are TRBV11-2 and TRBJ2-3; 11 nucleotides match TRBD2. V trimming: 7 bases; J trimming: 4 bases; junction bases outside the gene matches: 10. The CDR3 is 16 amino acids. The germline gives CDR1 SGHAT, CDR2 FQNNGV. The CDR3 DNA reads TGTGCCAGCATCCCCAGGGTAGCGGGGGGGGCAGATACGCAGTATTTT. Translating gives CASIPRVAGGADTQYF. Using reference TRBV11-2 and TRBJ2-3 for the parts outside the CDR3, the full variable domain is EAGVAQSPRYKIIEKRQSVAFWCNPISGHATLYWYQQILGQGPKLLIQFQNNGVVDDSQLPKDRFSAERLKGVDSTLKIQPAKLEDSAVYLCASIPRVAGGADTQYFGPGTRLTVL.

This chain connects TRBV5-5 to TRBJ2-1, with D perhaps matching TRBD2 (5 bases). Trimming stripped 4 bases from V and 4 bases from J, with 15 bases between. The CDR3 length is 15 residues. Germline values: CDR1 SGHKS, CDR2 YYEKEE (reference sequence). CDR3 loop: CASSDNPGVYNEQFF. In nucleotides, the CDR3 is TGTGCCAGCAGCGATAATCCCGGGGTATACAATGAGCAGTTCTTC.

The rearrangement joins TRBV4-1 to TRBJ2-6; D remains ambiguous. Germline values: CDR1 MGHRA, CDR2 YSYEKL. The CDR3 length is 18 residues. V was cut by 3 bases and J by 1 base, with 16 bases left in between. The CDR3 sequence is CASSHDGVQSSGANVLTF. For the CDR3, the DNA is TGCGCCAGCAGCCATGACGGAGTTCAGTCGTCTGGGGCCAACGTCCTGACTTTC.

This sequence joins TRBV27 and TRBJ1-5; D is perhaps TRBD1 (6 bases). There are 17 residues in the CDR3. Between the trimmed V and J ends, which lost 5 bases and 0 bases, there was a span of 17 bases. CDR1 is MNHEY and CDR2 is SMNVEV in the germline V gene (reference sequence). CDR3 loop: CASSHRGGPYSNQPQHF. The DNA of the CDR3 is TGTGCCAGCAGTCACCGCGGGGGGCCATATAGCAATCAGCCCCAGCATTTT.

The chain uses TRBV5-5 and TRBJ1-1, with a tentative D call TRBD1 (5 bases). Germline CDR1 SGHKS, CDR2 YYEKEE (reference sequence). V was cut by 1 base and J by 8 bases, with 12 bases left in between. The CDR3 covers 13 residues. CDR3 residues: CASSLWGAYEAFF. CDR3 in DNA: TGTGCCAGCAGCTTGTGGGGCGCATACGAAGCTTTCTTT.

The rearrangement uses TRBV4-2 and TRBJ2-7; 10 bases agree with TRBD1. Trimming cost V 4 bases and J 6 bases; bases outside gene matches: 9. This CDR3 is built from 15 residues. Germline CDR1 and CDR2: LGHNA and YNFKEQ. The CDR3: CASSPAGTGASEQYF. CDR3 bases: TGTGCCAGCAGCCCAGCGGGGACAGGGGCATCCGAGCAGTACTTC.

CDR3 region: CASSSGFYEQYF. The DNA for the CDR3 is TGTGCCAGCAGCAGCGGATTTTACGAGCAGTACTTC. This chain uses TRBV5-6 with TRBJ2-7; the D gene is possibly TRBD2 (5 bases). Trimming cost V 4 bases and J 4 bases, with 9 bases left between them. Germline values: CDR1 SGHDT, CDR2 YYEEEE. The length of the CDR3 is 12 residues.

The chain couples TRBV19 to TRBJ1-1; D unclear. CDR3 size: 14 residues. Germline V gives CDR1 LNHDA, CDR2 SQIVND (reference sequence). Trimming stripped 5 bases from V and 4 bases from J, with 14 bases between. CDR3 in DNA: TGTGCCAGTAGTCCATTTGCCTACGGCACTGAAGCTTTCTTT. It is translated as CASSPFAYGTEAFF.

V and J are TRBV21-1 and TRBJ1-1; no check of the table's D call, TRBD1, against the DNA was made. TRBV21-1 counts as a pseudogene. The CDR3 spans 14 residues. The CDR3 nucleotides are TGTGCCAGCAGCAAAGTCTGGACAGCCACTGAAGCTTTCTTT. Translation gives CASSKVWTATEAFF.

The CDR3 region has the DNA TGTGCCAGCAGCCAAGTTCCTAGCGGGGGGTCCTTTTACAATGAGCAGTTCTTC. Residues: CASSQVPSGGSFYNEQFF. This chain uses TRBV4-2 with TRBJ2-1, with 11 bases lining up with TRBD2. CDR1 is LGHNA, CDR2 YNFKEQ, per germline. The ends lost 1 base at V and 4 bases at J; junction bases unmatched: 9. The CDR3 contains 18 residues.

CDR3 nucleotides: TGTGCCACCAGCAGGGGACTAGCGGGAAACAATGAGCAGTTCTTC. Translation: CATSRGLAGNNEQFF. The chain links TRBV15 to TRBJ2-1; 13 nucleotides agree with TRBD2. Trimming removed 3 bases from V and 5 bases from J; junction bases left unmatched: 1. The germline V gene has CDR1 LNHNV and CDR2 YYDKDF (reference sequence). The CDR3 is 15 amino acids.

V is TRBV4-3 and J is TRBJ2-5; 9 nucleotides match TRBD2. The CDR3 loop spans 16 amino acids. V dropped 1 base and J dropped 3; count of bases not matched to a gene: 6. Germline assignment: CDR1 LGHNA and CDR2 YSLEER. CDR3 amino acids: CASSQASSGDKETQYF. The CDR3 DNA reads as TGCGCCAGCAGCCAAGCGTCTAGCGGGGATAAAGAGACCCAGTACTTC.

V gene TRBV7-9 combines with J gene TRBJ1-2, with a tentative D call TRBD1 (6 bases). Trimming left V 1 base short and J 10 bases short, with 16 bases between. Germline V gene data show CDR1 as SEHNR and CDR2 as FQNEAQ (reference sequence). CDR3 length: 14 amino acids. The CDR3 DNA reads TGTGCCAGCAGCTTAGTTGGCAGGGGCTACGACTACACCTTC. Its protein is CASSLVGRGYDYTF.